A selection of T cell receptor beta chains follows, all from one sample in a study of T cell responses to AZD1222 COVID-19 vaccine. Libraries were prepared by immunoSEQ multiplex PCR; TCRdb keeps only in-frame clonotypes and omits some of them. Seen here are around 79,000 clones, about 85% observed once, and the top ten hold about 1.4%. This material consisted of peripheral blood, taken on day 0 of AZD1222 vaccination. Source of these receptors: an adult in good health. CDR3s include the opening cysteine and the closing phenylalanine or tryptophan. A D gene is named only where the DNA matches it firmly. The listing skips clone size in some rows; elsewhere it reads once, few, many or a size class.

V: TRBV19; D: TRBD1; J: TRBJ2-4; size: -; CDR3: CASRQWTGLRGNIQYF; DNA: TGTGCCAGTAGACAATGGACAGGGTTGAGAGGAAACATTCAGTACTTC
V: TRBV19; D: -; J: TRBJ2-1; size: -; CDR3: CATETNNEQFF; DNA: TGTGCCACCGAGACAAACAATGAGCAGTTCTTC
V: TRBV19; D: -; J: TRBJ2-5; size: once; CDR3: CASSIGGALETQYF; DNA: TGTGCCAGTAGTATAGGAGGGGCCCTAGAGACCCAGTACTTC
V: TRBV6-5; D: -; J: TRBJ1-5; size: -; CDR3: CASCLSRAQPQHF; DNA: TGTGCCAGCTGCCTGAGCAGGGCACAGCCCCAGCATTTT
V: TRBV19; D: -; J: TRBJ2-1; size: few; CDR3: CASSIDRDNEQFF; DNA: TGTGCCAGTAGTATAGATAGGGACAATGAGCAGTTCTTC
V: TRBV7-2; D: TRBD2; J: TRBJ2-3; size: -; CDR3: CASSLRGTSGRTSTDTQYF; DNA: TGTGCCAGCAGCTTACGAGGGACTAGCGGGAGGACTAGCACAGATACGCAGTATTTT
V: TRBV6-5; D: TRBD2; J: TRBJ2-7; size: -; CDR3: CASTKGTSGIYEQYF; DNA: TGTGCCAGCACCAAAGGGACTAGCGGGATCTACGAGCAGTACTTC
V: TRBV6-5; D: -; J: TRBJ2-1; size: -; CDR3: CASSPDSVVYNEQFF; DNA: TGTGCCAGCAGTCCGGACTCGGTAGTGTACAATGAGCAGTTCTTC
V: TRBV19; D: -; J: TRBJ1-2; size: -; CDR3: CASSIDHGGAELYGYTF; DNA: TGTGCCAGTAGTATAGATCATGGGGGCGCGGAGTTATATGGCTACACCTTC
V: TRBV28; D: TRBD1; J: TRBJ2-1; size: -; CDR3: CASSFGQGKDEQFF; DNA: TGTGCCAGCAGCTTCGGACAGGGAAAGGACGAGCAGTTCTTC
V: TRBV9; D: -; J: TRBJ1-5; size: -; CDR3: CASSPSMTLAGQPQHF; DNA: TGTGCCAGCAGCCCTTCTATGACCCTGGCAGGGCAGCCCCAGCATTTT
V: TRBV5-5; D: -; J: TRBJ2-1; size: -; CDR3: CASSLLGLGEQFF; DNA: TGTGCCAGCAGCTTGTTGGGGCTAGGTGAGCAGTTCTTC
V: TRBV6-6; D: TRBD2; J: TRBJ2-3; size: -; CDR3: CASSPGVAGDPLDTQYF; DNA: TGTGCCAGCAGTCCGGGGGTGGCGGGAGACCCATTAGATACGCAGTATTTT
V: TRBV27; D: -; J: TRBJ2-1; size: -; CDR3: CASSLCSRRRGNEQFF; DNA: TGTGCCAGCAGTTTATGTTCGAGACGGAGGGGCAATGAGCAGTTCTTC
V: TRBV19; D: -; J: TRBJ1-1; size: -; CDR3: CASRYYPTGLDMNTEAFF; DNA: TGTGCCAGTAGATATTACCCTACAGGGCTCGACATGAACACTGAAGCTTTCTTT
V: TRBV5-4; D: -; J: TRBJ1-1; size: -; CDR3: CVGRTNTEAFF; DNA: TGTGTCGGACGCACGAACACTGAAGCTTTCTTT
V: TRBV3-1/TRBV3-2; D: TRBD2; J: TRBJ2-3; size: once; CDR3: CASSLLTSGSTDTQYF; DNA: TGTGCCAGCAGCTTGCTGACTAGCGGGTCCACAGATACGCAGTATTTT
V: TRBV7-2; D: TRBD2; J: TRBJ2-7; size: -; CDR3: CASTTQAGSSYEQYF; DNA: TGTGCCAGCACGACCCAAGCGGGAAGCTCCTACGAGCAGTACTTC
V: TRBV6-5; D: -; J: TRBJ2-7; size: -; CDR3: CASREGLVYEQYF; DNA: TGTGCCAGCAGGGAGGGTCTTGTCTACGAGCAGTACTTC
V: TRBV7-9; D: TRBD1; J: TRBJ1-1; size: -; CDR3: CASSTRTTGYSTEAFF; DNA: TGTGCCAGCAGCACACGAACGACAGGGTATTCCACTGAAGCTTTCTTT
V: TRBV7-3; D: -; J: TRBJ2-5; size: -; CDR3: CASSLGTGGAQETQYF; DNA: TGTGCCAGCAGCTTGGGAACTGGGGGAGCCCAAGAGACCCAGTACTTC
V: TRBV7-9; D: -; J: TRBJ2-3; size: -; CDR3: CASSLTEGLTQYF; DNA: TGTGCCAGCAGCCTAACGGAGGGCCTAACGCAGTATTTT
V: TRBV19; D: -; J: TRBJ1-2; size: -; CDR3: CASSLGQSLYGYTF; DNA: TGTGCCAGTAGTCTCGGACAGAGCCTCTATGGCTACACCTTC
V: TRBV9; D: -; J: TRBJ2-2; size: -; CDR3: CASSWGSGGDTGELFF; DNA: TGTGCCAGCAGCTGGGGGAGCGGAGGGGACACCGGGGAGCTGTTTTTT
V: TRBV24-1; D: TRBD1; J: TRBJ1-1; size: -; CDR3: CAPREGAMNTEAFF; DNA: TGTGCCCCTCGTGAGGGGGCGATGAACACTGAAGCTTTCTTT
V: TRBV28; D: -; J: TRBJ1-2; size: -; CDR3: CASSRDRGYGYTF; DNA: TGTGCCAGCAGCCGGGATAGGGGGTATGGCTACACCTTC
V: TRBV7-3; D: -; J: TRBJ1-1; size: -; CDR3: CASSRQQNTEAFF; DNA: TGTGCCAGCAGCCGACAGCAAAACACTGAAGCTTTCTTT
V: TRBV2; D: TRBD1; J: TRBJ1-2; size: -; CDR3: CASRVDRDYGYTF; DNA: TGTGCCAGCAGGGTGGACAGGGACTATGGCTACACCTTC
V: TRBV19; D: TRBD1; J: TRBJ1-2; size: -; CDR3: CASSARGLGYTF; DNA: TGTGCCAGTAGTGCCAGGGGGCTTGGCTACACCTTC
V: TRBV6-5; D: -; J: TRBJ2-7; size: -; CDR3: CASSPDRGAYEQYF; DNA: TGTGCCAGCAGCCCCGACCGAGGGGCATACGAGCAGTACTTC
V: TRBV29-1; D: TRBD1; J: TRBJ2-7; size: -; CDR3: CSVARGTGSYEQYF; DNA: TGCAGCGTTGCGAGGGGGACAGGGAGCTACGAGCAGTACTTC
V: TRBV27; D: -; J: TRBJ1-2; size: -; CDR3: CASSSSGEGYGYTF; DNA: TGTGCCAGCAGTTCGTCGGGGGAGGGCTATGGCTACACCTTC
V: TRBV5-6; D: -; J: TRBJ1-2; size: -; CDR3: CASTPWLGANGYTF; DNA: TGTGCCAGCACCCCCTGGTTGGGGGCGAACGGCTACACCTTC
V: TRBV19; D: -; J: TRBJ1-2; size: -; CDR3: CASSETVYGYTF; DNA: TGTGCCAGTAGTGAGACGGTCTATGGCTACACCTTC
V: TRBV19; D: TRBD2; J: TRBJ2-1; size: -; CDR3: CATRALAGGSSYNEQFF; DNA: TGTGCCACACGGGCACTAGCGGGAGGGAGCTCCTACAATGAGCAGTTCTTC
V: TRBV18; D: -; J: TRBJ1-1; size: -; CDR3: CASSQLVGNAAEAFF; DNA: TGTGCCAGCTCACAATTGGTCGGGAACGCCGCTGAAGCTTTCTTT